Given below is one TCR beta chain in context. Trimming shortened V by 6 bases and J by 13 bases, and 16 bases separated the two germline ends. Germline V gene data show CDR1 as MNHEY and CDR2 as SVGAGI. The CDR3 spans 12 residues. TCRdb keeps only in-frame clones here, not all; method: immunoSEQ multiplex PCR. Here the sample spans about 130,000 clones, about 94% being singletons. The data stem from a study of control samples from healthy donors and cancer patients. The clonotype was recovered from a man aged 25 to 40 in good health. Input material: blood. The rearrangement uses TRBV6-5 and TRBJ1-5, with D possibly matching TRBD1 (6 bases). The chain's CDR3 is CASSVRGGHQHF. CDR3 DNA: TGTGCCAGCAGCGTGCGCGGGGGGCATCAGCATTTT.